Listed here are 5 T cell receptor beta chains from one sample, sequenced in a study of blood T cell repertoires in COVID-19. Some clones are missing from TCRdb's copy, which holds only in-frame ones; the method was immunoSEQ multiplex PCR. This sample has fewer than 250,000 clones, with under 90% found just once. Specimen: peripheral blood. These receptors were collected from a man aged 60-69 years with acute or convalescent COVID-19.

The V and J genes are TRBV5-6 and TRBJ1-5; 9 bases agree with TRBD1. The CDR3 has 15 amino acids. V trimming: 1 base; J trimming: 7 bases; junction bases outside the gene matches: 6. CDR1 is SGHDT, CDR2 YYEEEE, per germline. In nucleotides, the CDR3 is TGTGCCAGCAGCTTGTACGGGACAGGGATCCAGCCCCAGCATTTT. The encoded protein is CASSLYGTGIQPQHF.

The CDR3 here is CASSRTNTEAFF. The DNA for the CDR3 is TGTGCCAGCAGCCGGACAAACACTGAAGCTTTCTTT. This sequence joins TRBV3-1 (or the pseudogene TRBV3-2) and TRBJ1-1, with D possibly TRBD1 on 5 matching bases. The CDR3 loop spans 12 amino acids. The germline gives CDR1 LGHDT, CDR2 YNNKEL (reference sequence). Trimming left V 4 bases short and J 2 bases short, with 5 bases between.

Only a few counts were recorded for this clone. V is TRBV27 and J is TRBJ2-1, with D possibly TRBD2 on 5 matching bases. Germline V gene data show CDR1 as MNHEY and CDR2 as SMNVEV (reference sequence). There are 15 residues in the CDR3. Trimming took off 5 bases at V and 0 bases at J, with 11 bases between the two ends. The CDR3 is CASSTSGSSYNEQFF. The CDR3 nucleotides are TGTGCCAGCAGTACGAGCGGAAGCTCCTACAATGAGCAGTTCTTC.

The CDR3 is CAISESDSGGIHEQFF. CDR3 bases: TGTGCCATCAGTGAGTCGGATAGCGGGGGTATCCATGAGCAGTTCTTC. This chain joins TRBV10-3 and TRBJ2-1; the match to TRBD2 covers 9 bases. The CDR3 spans 16 residues. Germline V gene lookup returns CDR1 ENHRY and CDR2 SYGVKD. Unmatched junction bases numbered 8, after V lost 0 bases and J lost 8 bases.

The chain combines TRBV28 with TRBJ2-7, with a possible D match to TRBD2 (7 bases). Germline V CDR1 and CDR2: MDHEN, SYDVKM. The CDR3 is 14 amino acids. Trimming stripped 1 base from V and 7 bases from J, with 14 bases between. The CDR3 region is CASSLFAGAAEQYF. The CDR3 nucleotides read TGTGCCAGCAGTTTATTTGCGGGGGCGGCGGAGCAGTACTTC. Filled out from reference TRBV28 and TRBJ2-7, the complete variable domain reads DVKVTQSSRYLVKRTGEKVFLECVQDMDHENMFWYRQDPGLGLRLIYFSYDVKMKEKGDIPEGYSVSREKKERFSLILESASTNQTSMYLCASSLFAGAAEQYFGPGTRLTVT.